This T cell receptor beta chain came from a study of T cell repertoires in cytomegalovirus infection. About the research overall: Signatures in public TCR beta sequences pointed to both CMV infection and matching HLA type. Points from the study as a whole: Identification of carriers of CMV plus the relevant HLA was performed using cumulative public TCR beta family frequency. HLA-C-restricted CMV clonotypes gave the most frequent clonotype in two of eight donors.

This clonotype was detected many times. Its specificity is unknown. TCRdb passed the reads through MiXCR, listing each CDR3 protein once. The sample shows 210,000 or so distinct CDR3 sequences, around 6.6% of them seen only once. Sequenced material: PBMCs. The sequence was obtained from a human donor in good health (CMV status not recorded). Some clones in this sample may be carry-over from other donors' samples.

CDR3 amino acids: CASSTRLAGPYEQYF. CDR3 in DNA: TGTGCCAGCAGCACTCGACTAGCGGGGCCCTACGAGCAGTACTTC. V and J are TRBV7-2 and TRBJ2-7; 11 nucleotides line up with TRBD2. The CDR3 has 15 residues. The V gene's germline CDR1 is SGHTA and CDR2 FQGNSA. Trimming cost V 5 bases and J 2 bases; bases outside gene matches: 5.